This T cell receptor (beta chain) appears in the sequencing data of a study of CD8 T cells in Susac syndrome. Reverse transcription of roughly 0.5 to 1 ug RNA was performed with random hexamers. One entry per CDR3 protein results from TCRdb running MiXCR on the immunoSEQ multiplex PCR reads. The sample has roughly 70,000 distinct CDR3 sequences, 96% seen once. The V end was cut by 3 bases, the J end by 7 bases, with 21 bases between. The CDR3 has 16 amino acids. Germline V lookup: CDR1 SNHLY, CDR2 FYNNEI. This clonotype was counted once. V is TRBV2 and J is TRBJ2-5, with D maybe TRBD1 (5 bases). This receptor was obtained from a human donor with multiple sclerosis. Sequenced input: CD4+ T cells from PBMCs. This CDR3 reads CASSDSVLGPPGTQYF. DNA for the CDR3: TGTGCCAGCAGTGATTCGGTCCTGGGGCCACCCGGGACCCAGTACTTC.